The 11 T cell receptor beta chains below come from one sample, sequenced in a study of T cells after yellow fever vaccination. MiXCR was run by TCRdb on the 5' RACE reads, yielding one entry per CDR3 protein. This sample has 40,000 to 50,000 distinct CDR3 sequences, with around 6.4% found just once. Sequencing was performed on PBMCs, either bulk or a sorted T-cell subset (CD4+, CD8+, memory, or dextramer-sorted; not recorded which), taken 45 days after the yellow fever booster vaccination. Receptors originate from a young man who received the YFV17D yellow fever vaccine.

V is TRBV6-1 and J is TRBJ2-1; 10 positions agree with TRBD2. The CDR3 runs to 16 residues. Trimming cost V 4 bases and J 10 bases; bases outside gene matches: 13. The germline V gene encodes CDR1 MNHNS and CDR2 SASEGT. In DNA, the CDR3 is TGTGCCAGCAGTGCCCCGGCTCGGCTAGCGGGAGTCGAGCAGTTCTTC. Protein product: CASSAPARLAGVEQFF.

There are many counts of this clonotype. The rearrangement uses TRBV11-2 and TRBJ2-3, with D maybe TRBD2 (5 bases). Germline V gene data show CDR1 as SGHAT and CDR2 as FQNNGV. CDR3 length: 13 amino acids. V lost 0 bases and J lost 8, with 9 bases in between. The CDR3 reads CASSLDRERTQYF. The CDR3 DNA reads as TGTGCCAGCAGCTTAGATAGGGAGCGTACGCAGTATTTT.

At least ten counts were recorded for this clonotype. The genes are TRBV5-1 and TRBJ2-1, with 12 positions matching TRBD2. With 4 bases clipped from V and 7 bases from J, the junction kept 6 bases outside the gene matches. The CDR3 has 15 residues. Looked up from germline, CDR1 is SGHRS and CDR2 is YFSETQ. CDR3 sequence reads: CASSPTSGSFNEQFF. The CDR3 DNA sequence: TGCGCCAGCAGCCCGACTAGCGGGAGCTTTAATGAGCAGTTCTTC.

This clonotype has ten or more counts. V usage is TRBV28 and J usage is TRBJ2-5; D remains ambiguous. CDR1 and CDR2 from the germline V gene are MDHEN and SYDVKM. The CDR3 runs to 13 residues. The V end lost 1 base, the J end lost 5 bases, and 8 bases lay between the germline ends. The CDR3, as DNA: TGTGCCAGCAGTTTATCTCACCGGGAGACCCAGTACTTC. Amino acid sequence: CASSLSHRETQYF.

The sample holds many counts of this clonotype. The chain carries TRBV7-3 and TRBJ2-1, with unresolved D. The V gene lost 4 bases and the J gene lost 9 bases, with 19 bases spanning the gap. This CDR3 comprises 15 residues. The V gene's germline CDR1 is SGHTA and CDR2 FQGTGA. CDR3 loop: CASSYHPPGMGEQFF. Written as DNA, the CDR3 is TGTGCCAGCAGCTACCACCCCCCGGGCATGGGTGAGCAGTTCTTC.

This clonotype was counted only a few times. The rearrangement joins TRBV20-1 to TRBJ2-5, with 11 nucleotides matching TRBD1. Losses at the gene ends were 6 bases for V and 5 bases for J; bases not matched to a gene: 8. This CDR3 is 14 amino acids long. Germline V CDR1 and CDR2: DFQATT, SNEGSKA (reference sequence). CDR3 DNA: TGCAGTGCCCCGGACAGGGGGCCACAGGAGACCCAGTACTTC. Its protein is CSAPDRGPQETQYF.

This clonotype was recorded many times. This sequence joins TRBV20-1 and TRBJ2-7; a possible D gene is TRBD2 (6 bases). Germline loops: CDR1 DFQATT, CDR2 SNEGSKA (reference sequence). This CDR3 is built from 16 residues. V lost 6 bases to trimming and J lost 3 bases, with 24 bases between them. CDR3 DNA: TGCAGTGCCCCAGACGGGCAGGCGGGGAGCCTCTACGAGCAGTACTTC. Its protein is CSAPDGQAGSLYEQYF.

This clonotype was observed a handful of times. This sequence joins TRBV19 and TRBJ1-2, with D possibly matching TRBD1 (5 bases). Germline CDR1 and CDR2: LNHDA and SQIVND (reference sequence). This CDR3 region has 14 residues. V dropped 3 bases and J dropped 2 bases, with 10 bases sitting between them. The CDR3 DNA reads TGTGCCAGTAGTATTCAAGGGACGAACTATGGCTACACCTTC. Translated: CASSIQGTNYGYTF.

This clonotype was seen repeatedly, ten times or more. The chain carries TRBV27 and TRBJ2-3; D is unresolved. The CDR3 spans 12 residues. CDR1 MNHEY and CDR2 SMNVEV come from the germline V gene (reference sequence). Deletions cut 4 bases from V and 4 bases from J, with 6 bases between. The CDR3 coding sequence is TGTGCCAGCAGTTCGGAAGCAGATACGCAGTATTTT. Translation: CASSSEADTQYF.

This clonotype was counted ten times or more. The chain carries TRBV20-1 and TRBJ1-2, with D perhaps TRBD1 (5 bases). CDR1 DFQATT and CDR2 SNEGSKA come from the germline V gene (reference sequence). The CDR3 has 11 amino acids. V shed 3 bases and J shed 7 bases, with 9 bases lying between them. CDR3 sequence: CSASSGTGYTF. DNA of the CDR3: TGCAGTGCTAGTTCAGGGACTGGCTACACCTTC.

This clonotype was found a few times. This chain joins TRBV7-3 and TRBJ2-7; 9 bases are a match to TRBD2. The V gene end was trimmed by 0 bases and the J gene end by 6 bases; junction bases not matched to a gene: 0. The CDR3 has 13 residues. Germline CDR1 is SGHTA and CDR2 is FQGTGA. CDR3 in DNA: TGTGCCAGCAGCTTAACTAGCGGGAGCGAGCAGTACTTC. Its translation is CASSLTSGSEQYF.